The sequence of this T cell receptor (beta chain) was determined in a study of shared clonotypes between healthy human individuals. Study-level results: Among donors, sharing of clonotypes was expected to be affected by sequencing depth.

Some clones are missing from TCRdb's copy, which holds only in-frame ones; the method was immunoSEQ multiplex PCR. The table records some 2,100,000 clones, more than 90% of them present only once. Healthy and HIV-negative, the adult donors had no recent acute infections or vaccinations. This clone is a singleton in its sample. Its target is unknown. This CDR3 is built from 15 residues. With V trimmed by 5 bases and J by 2 bases, 9 bases remained unmatched. Germline lookup yields CDR1 SEHNR and CDR2 FQNEAQ (reference sequence). The sequence was collected from a man in his late teens or twenties in good health. This chain joins TRBV7-9 and TRBJ2-7; 7 bases agree with TRBD1. The sequencing sample was made of naive CD4+ T cells sorted from blood. Subset specified: CD45RA+ positively selected. CDR3 DNA sequence: TGTGCCAGCAGCCCAGCCCGGGACAGAACCTACGAGCAGTACTTC. This sequence encodes CASSPARDRTYEQYF.